Here is one T cell receptor beta chain with its context. No antigen is known for it. PCR primers comprised 60 Vbeta and 13 Jbeta primers. Sequenced by immunoSEQ multiplex PCR; TCRdb stores in-frame clones only, minus some. This table holds about 180,000 clones, more than 80% found once. Germline CDR1 is SGHRS and CDR2 is YFSETQ. V gave up 4 bases and J gave up 8 bases, with 12 bases separating them. The CDR3 length is 12 residues. The record originates from a study of cytomegalovirus exposure and HLA in healthy donors. General observations from the study: A missense variant in DCLRE1C was later tied to TCR beta V- and J-gene trimming.

The sequenced sample consisted of PBMCs. The gene calls are TRBV5-1 and TRBJ1-2; no reliable D call. The source of this sequence is a man younger than 35 in good health and CMV-seronegative. CDR3 nucleotide sequence: TGCGCCAGCAGCCCCGGACGGGAGGGCTACACCTTC. Protein product: CASSPGREGYTF. Full variable domain (missing parts from reference TRBV5-1 and TRBJ1-2): KAGVTQTPRYLIKTRGQQVTLSCSPISGHRSVSWYQQTPGQGLQFLFEYFSETQRNKGNFPGRFSGRQFSNSRSEMNVSTLELGDSALYLCASSPGREGYTFGSGTRLTVV.